The source of this TCR beta chain is a study of shared clonotypes between healthy human individuals. TCRdb keeps only in-frame clones here, not all; method: immunoSEQ multiplex PCR. The table records 640,000 or so clones, about two thirds of them present only once. This clone was seen repeatedly, ten times or more. Its antigen is not identified. Study observations and caveats: Relative to clonotypes present in all four donors, those not shared had lower generation probabilities. Only a few donors were included, so the genetic and exposure-history diversity represented was limited. A few donors showed sharing of roughly 5% of naive CD4 clonotypes.

V shed 7 bases and J 2 bases; nucleotides not matched to a gene: 10. Germline V CDR1 and CDR2: LNHDA, SQIVND (reference sequence). This CDR3 spans 15 amino acids. Specimen: memory CD4+ T cells sorted from blood. The subset is: CD45RA-negative fraction. The TCR sequence derives from a young woman in good health. J is TRBJ1-1 and V is TRBV19; TRBD1 matches 7 bases. The CDR3: CASIDENRGNTEAFF. CDR3 DNA: TGTGCCAGTATAGACGAGAACAGGGGCAACACTGAAGCTTTCTTT.